Following are 27 T cell receptor beta chains from one sample sequenced in a study of blood T cell repertoires in COVID-19. The table came from immunoSEQ multiplex PCR; TCRdb's copy has only in-frame clones and leaves some out. The profile shows some 40,000 clones, 80% to 90% of them singletons. Sequencing used peripheral blood. These receptors were obtained from a man aged 55 to 70 in a cohort sampled during active COVID-19.

This clone has just a few counts. The chain combines TRBV12-3 or TRBV12-4 with TRBJ1-5, with TRBD1 matching over 7 bases. The CDR3 spans 13 residues. The J segment lost 6 bases and the V segment lost 3 bases, leaving 2 bases of the junction unmatched. CDR3 nucleotides: TGTGCCAGCAGTTTGGCAGGGGGTCAGCCCCAGCATTTT. Residues: CASSLAGGQPQHF.

The chain uses TRBV11-2 and TRBJ1-3; D is uncertain. The V end lost 2 bases, the J end lost 6 bases, and 14 bases lay between the germline ends. The CDR3 runs 15 residues. Germline-derived CDR1 and CDR2 are SGHAT and FQNNGV. In DNA form, the CDR3 reads TGTGCCAGCAGCTTATCGCCTACCTCCGAAAACACCATATATTTT. Translating it yields CASSLSPTSENTIYF.

The table lists this clone with a few counts. The J gene is TRBJ1-6, the V gene TRBV4-1, with 7 bases identical to TRBD1. CDR1 is MGHRA, CDR2 YSYEKL, per germline. The CDR3 has 17 residues. The V gene end was trimmed by 6 bases and the J gene end by 6 bases; junction bases not matched to a gene: 14. Here the CDR3 reads CASRHDRASRLNSPLHF. CDR3 DNA sequence: TGCGCCAGCAGACACGACAGGGCGTCAAGACTTAATTCACCCCTCCACTTT.

The chain employs TRBV6-5 and TRBJ2-1; weak D call: TRBD1 (6 bases). V was shortened by 5 bases and J by 5 bases, with 13 bases between the two germline ends. Germline-derived CDR1 and CDR2 are MNHEY and SVGAGI. The CDR3 covers 14 residues. The CDR3 DNA reads TGTGCCAGCAGTAAGACAGGTTTGGACAATGAGCAGTTCTTC. Protein: CASSKTGLDNEQFF.

The genes are TRBV6-5 and TRBJ2-1; 9 bases fit TRBD1. The J segment lost 1 base and the V segment lost 10 bases, leaving 2 bases of the junction unmatched. Germline-derived CDR1 and CDR2 are MNHEY and SVGAGI. This CDR3 has 13 residues. The CDR3 loop reads CATGTGSYNEQFF. The CDR3 DNA is TGTGCCACCGGGACAGGGTCCTACAATGAGCAGTTCTTC.

The CDR3 reads CSVALGPSGEKLFF. DNA of the CDR3: TGCAGCGTTGCATTAGGTCCCTCGGGTGAAAAACTGTTTTTT. The J gene is TRBJ1-4, the V gene TRBV29-1; D ambiguous. The germline V and J ends were trimmed by 4 bases and 7 bases, with 16 bases remaining between them. CDR3 length: 14 amino acids. Germline assignment: CDR1 SQVTM and CDR2 ANQGSEA.

This clone showed up just once. The rearrangement uses TRBV6-6 and TRBJ2-2, with 7 bases aligning to TRBD2. Germline CDR1 and CDR2: MNHNY and SVGAGI (reference sequence). This CDR3 has 13 residues. Trimming cost V 6 bases and J 6 bases; bases outside gene matches: 4. The CDR3 DNA is TGTGCCAGCAGCGCAGCGGGGTCCGGGGAGCTGTTTTTT. This codes for CASSAAGSGELFF.

This clone was counted a few times. J is TRBJ2-3 and V is TRBV30, with D unclear. There are 12 residues in the CDR3. V was shortened by 2 bases and J by 5 bases, with 8 bases between the two germline ends. Germline assignment: CDR1 GTSNPN and CDR2 SVGIG (reference sequence). The CDR3 sequence: CAWSTPIDTQYF. Here the CDR3 DNA reads TGTGCCTGGAGTACTCCTATAGATACGCAGTATTTT.

The rearrangement links TRBV7-3 to TRBJ2-3; D is unresolved. The CDR3 runs to 13 residues. Germline CDR1 is SGHTA and CDR2 is FQGTGA. The V gene lost 3 bases and the J gene lost 5 bases, with 9 bases spanning the gap. The CDR3 protein is CASSLYGGDTQYF. CDR3 DNA: TGTGCCAGCAGCTTGTACGGTGGAGATACGCAGTATTTT.

The chain is built from TRBV6-2 or TRBV6-3 and TRBJ1-2; 9 nucleotides align to TRBD1. J gave up 8 bases and V 3 bases, and 4 bases lay outside the gene matches. The CDR3 sequence is 13 residues long. Looked up from germline, CDR1 is MNHEY and CDR2 is SVGEGT. CDR3 amino acids: CASSYPGTGGYTF. CDR3 in DNA: TGTGCCAGCAGTTATCCCGGGACAGGGGGCTACACCTTC.

This clone was observed once. The rearrangement links TRBV18 to TRBJ2-1; D might be TRBD1 (6 bases). The CDR3 extends over 16 amino acids. Germline V CDR1 and CDR2: KGHSH, LQKENI. V lost 2 bases, J lost 6 bases, and 17 bases lay in between. The CDR3 spells CASSPKTGNLGNEQFF. CDR3 coding DNA: TGTGCCAGCTCACCAAAGACAGGAAATTTGGGCAATGAGCAGTTCTTC.

V is TRBV7-6 and J is TRBJ1-3; D possibly corresponds to TRBD1 (5 bases). Looked up from germline, CDR1 is SGHVS and CDR2 is FNYEAQ. The CDR3 is made up of 14 amino acids. V was pared by 5 bases and J by 4 bases, with 12 bases between. CDR3 in DNA: TGTGCCAGCAGCGGGGGGGTAAACGGAAACACCATATATTTT. Protein: CASSGGVNGNTIYF.

The chain recombines TRBV28 with TRBJ1-5; D might be TRBD1 (5 bases). This CDR3 comprises 18 residues. The V end lost 3 bases, the J end lost 4 bases, and 22 bases lay between the germline ends. Germline assignment: CDR1 MDHEN and CDR2 SYDVKM. CDR3 sequence reads: CASSFPLVGGRGNQPQHF. The CDR3, as DNA: TGTGCCAGCAGTTTTCCCTTAGTCGGGGGACGGGGGAATCAGCCCCAGCATTTT.

This clone was seen many times. The genes are TRBV24-1 and TRBJ1-1, with D possibly being TRBD1 (5 bases). The V gene lost 7 bases and the J gene lost 2 bases, with 10 bases spanning the gap. CDR1 and CDR2 from the germline V gene are KGHDR and SFDVKD. This CDR3 comprises 13 residues. The CDR3 DNA sequence: TGTGCCACCAGAGCAGGGTTAAACACTGAAGCTTTCTTT. It codes for CATRAGLNTEAFF.

The chain combines TRBV2 with TRBJ2-7; D might be TRBD2 (6 bases). Germline lookup yields CDR1 SNHLY and CDR2 FYNNEI. The CDR3 extends over 14 amino acids. V was cut by 4 bases and J by 1 base, with 11 bases left in between. The CDR3 nucleotides are TGTGCCAGCAGTGTGGAGGGCGGATCCTACGAGCAGTACTTC. It encodes CASSVEGGSYEQYF.

CDR3 protein: CASSYSNTEAFF. DNA for the CDR3: TGTGCCAGCAGCTATTCAAACACTGAAGCTTTCTTT. The J gene is TRBJ1-1, the V gene TRBV11-3; no firm D call. The germline gives CDR1 SGHNT, CDR2 YENEEA. Trimming removed 4 bases from V and 2 bases from J, with 5 bases in between. The CDR3 is made up of 12 amino acids.

J is TRBJ1-2 and V is TRBV4-3, with D unclear. Germline CDR1 and CDR2: LGHNA and YSLEER. Trimming pared 0 bases from V and 4 bases from J, leaving 15 bases between. The CDR3 length is 16 residues. The DNA of the CDR3 is TGCGCCAGCAGCCAAGATAAGTATTCGGGGATCTATGGCTACACCTTC. Its translation: CASSQDKYSGIYGYTF.

DNA for the CDR3: TGTGCCAGCACCGAGACAGGTGGTCGTGACGAGCAGTACTTC. Translating it yields CASTETGGRDEQYF. The chain has TRBV5-5 and TRBJ2-7; TRBD1 might be the D (6 bases). The V gene lost 6 bases and the J gene lost 5 bases, with 18 bases spanning the gap. The CDR3 has 14 amino acids. From germline, CDR1 is SGHKS and CDR2 YYEKEE (reference sequence).

V usage is TRBV28 and J usage is TRBJ1-3, with no clear D. This CDR3 contains 15 residues. Germline V gives CDR1 MDHEN, CDR2 SYDVKM. Trimming shortened V by 3 bases and J by 0 bases, and 9 bases separated the two germline ends. CDR3 in amino acids: CASSFPGNSGNTIYF. The CDR3 bases are TGTGCCAGCAGTTTCCCTGGCAACTCTGGAAACACCATATATTTT.

The chain links TRBV12-5 to TRBJ2-2; 9 nucleotides align to TRBD1. The CDR3 totals 15 residues. Germline CDR1 and CDR2: LGHNT and FRNRAP. J was trimmed by 6 bases and V by 5 bases; bases with no gene match: 7. The CDR3 spells CASGPGTGLAGELFF. The CDR3 DNA reads TGTGCTAGTGGTCCTGGGACAGGGTTGGCCGGGGAGCTGTTTTTT.

V and J are TRBV10-1 and TRBJ1-5, with 8 bases identical to TRBD1. This CDR3 spans 16 amino acids. Germline lookup yields CDR1 WNHNN and CDR2 SYGVQD (reference sequence). J lost 6 bases, V lost 2 bases, and 9 bases had no gene match. The DNA for the CDR3 is TGCGCCAGCAGTGAGAATAGGAAGACAGGGGCTCAGCCCCAGCATTTT. Translating it yields CASSENRKTGAQPQHF.

This chain connects TRBV5-4 to TRBJ1-2; tentative D call: TRBD1 (6 bases). This CDR3 has 14 amino acids. Trimming left V 0 bases short and J 4 bases short, with 10 bases between. CDR1 is SGHNT, CDR2 YYREEE, per germline (reference sequence). The CDR3 protein is CASSLGQAIYGYTF. CDR3 in DNA: TGTGCCAGCAGCTTGGGACAGGCAATCTATGGCTACACCTTC.

The chain carries TRBV10-3 and TRBJ2-1; D is possibly TRBD2 (5 bases). The CDR3 spans 12 residues. Germline V gives CDR1 ENHRY, CDR2 SYGVKD. The V and J ends lost 2 bases and 10 bases respectively, with 9 bases between them. The CDR3 region is CAISEPREEQFF. The CDR3 DNA is TGTGCCATCAGTGAGCCCCGGGAAGAGCAGTTCTTC.

The table lists this clone with a few counts. The chain couples TRBV6-5 to TRBJ2-7, with TRBD1 matching over 7 bases. In germline, CDR1 is MNHEY, CDR2 SVGAGI. The CDR3 runs 13 residues. CDR3 amino acids: CPRSQDRSYEQYF. In nucleotides, the CDR3 is TGTCCACGGAGCCAGGACAGGTCCTACGAGCAGTACTTC.

V and J are TRBV5-5 and TRBJ1-1; TRBD1 agrees at 10 bases. J was trimmed by 0 bases and V by 3 bases; bases with no gene match: 5. Germline CDR1 and CDR2: SGHKS and YYEKEE (reference sequence). The CDR3 loop spans 16 amino acids. CDR3 residues: CASSSRQGAVNTEAFF. In nucleotides, the CDR3 is TGTGCCAGCAGCTCACGACAGGGGGCCGTGAACACTGAAGCTTTCTTT.

The CDR3 here is CASSLRRDSGSTGELFF. CDR3 DNA: TGTGCCAGCAGCTTGAGGCGCGACTCGGGGAGTACCGGGGAGCTGTTTTTT. The rearrangement joins TRBV5-4 to TRBJ2-2; D might be TRBD2 (5 bases). The CDR3 length is 17 residues. V lost 1 base, J lost 5 bases, and 18 bases lay in between. Germline-derived CDR1 and CDR2 are SGHNT and YYREEE (reference sequence).

The chain uses TRBV30 and TRBJ1-2; D call uncertain. The CDR3 contains 14 residues. Germline V gene data show CDR1 as GTSNPN and CDR2 as SVGIG (reference sequence). V lost 1 base and J 10 bases, leaving 19 bases between the germline ends. Here the CDR3 reads CAWSEFGVGFTYTF. The CDR3 region has the DNA TGTGCCTGGAGTGAATTCGGGGTGGGTTTTACCTACACCTTC.